This TCR beta chain is from a study of shared clonotypes between healthy human individuals. Overall study results and limits: Owing to a small donor count, the genetic and exposure-history diversity represented was limited.

Only CD45RO-negative cells positively selected for CCR7 counted as naive CD8 cells, so terminally differentiated effector memory CD45RA+ cells were excluded. The CDR3 totals 14 residues. CDR1 is MNHNS and CDR2 is SASEGT in the germline V gene. Clones were sequenced by immunoSEQ multiplex PCR, and TCRdb holds only the in-frame ones, with some missing. This sample has about 2.1 million clones, with just under 95% found just once. Worth noting for this clone: Its antigen is unknown.

The receptor was derived from a man aged 18 to 30 in good health. Some clones in this sample may be carry-over from other donors' samples. The chain links TRBV6-1 to TRBJ2-5; maybe TRBD1 (5 bases). Matching the DNA end better, TRBJ2-7 makes the J call doubtful. The sample comprised naive CD8+ T cells from PBMCs. The DNA of the CDR3 is TGTGCCAGCAGTGGATTAGGGGTAAGCTACGAGCAGTACTTC. It specifies CASSGLGVSYEQYF.